This TCR beta chain was sequenced during a study of neoadjuvant anti-PD-1 for oral cavity cancer. The wider study: Around day 43, patients without progression received a fourth nivolumab dose before surgery.

Trimming stripped 0 bases from V and 7 bases from J, with 16 bases between. The V gene's germline CDR1 is LGHNA and CDR2 YNFKEQ. The CDR3 is 16 amino acids. PBMC libraries mostly used 450 to 600 ng of input genomic DNA, with six replicates per sample. Assay used: immunoSEQ multiplex PCR; TCRdb lists only in-frame clones, some missing. The sample records tens of thousands of clones, around 82% being singletons. These newly diagnosed stage II-IVA oral cavity squamous cell carcinoma patients had no prior systemic or radiation treatment. Patients had HPV-negative, locally advanced oral cavity squamous cell carcinoma.

This receptor was obtained from a person aged 35 to 85 with oral cavity squamous cell carcinoma. V gene TRBV4-2 combines with J gene TRBJ1-5; D gene ambiguous. The sequences come from PBMCs, collected before nivolumab (anti-PD-1) treatment. The CDR3 nucleotides are TGTGCCAGCAGCCAAGACAGGCTGGGAAGTGGACAGCCCCAGCATTTT. Translation gives CASSQDRLGSGQPQHF.